Following are 8 T cell receptor beta chains from one sample sequenced in a study of T cell repertoires in cytomegalovirus infection. TCRdb passed the reads through MiXCR, listing each CDR3 protein once. The repertoire holds almost 500,000 distinct CDR3 sequences, with roughly 10% as singletons. Sequencing input: PBMCs. The receptors shown here come from a human donor in good health (CMV status not recorded). Some clones in this sample may be carry-over from other donors' samples.

The chain uses TRBV7-9 and TRBJ2-7; D not resolved. The V and J ends lost 1 base and 0 bases respectively, with 13 bases between them. This CDR3 contains 16 residues. CDR1 is SEHNR and CDR2 is FQNEAQ in the germline V gene (reference sequence). The CDR3 DNA reads TGTGCCAGCAGCTTAGAGTCGCTTGGCAGCTCCTACGAGCAGTACTTC. Translation gives CASSLESLGSSYEQYF.

This clonotype was counted ten times or more. The chain recombines TRBV19 with TRBJ2-5; 7 bases align to TRBD2. The CDR3 is 12 residues long. The V gene end was trimmed by 9 bases and the J gene end by 1 base; junction bases not matched to a gene: 2. Germline V gene lookup returns CDR1 LNHDA and CDR2 SQIVND (reference sequence). In DNA form, the CDR3 reads TGTGCCAGCGGGACTACCCAAGAGACCCAGTACTTC. Its translation is CASGTTQETQYF.

This clonotype has at least ten counts. The chain is built from TRBV29-1 and TRBJ2-1; D gene ambiguous. Trimming took off 0 bases at V and 6 bases at J, with 9 bases between the two ends. CDR1 and CDR2 (germline): SQVTM, ANQGSEA. The CDR3 spans 13 residues. The CDR3 reads CSVEDWKSNEQFF. The CDR3 bases are TGCAGCGTTGAAGATTGGAAAAGCAATGAGCAGTTCTTC.

This clonotype was recorded many times. The genes are TRBV12-5 and TRBJ2-2; D gene uncertain. CDR3 length: 14 residues. V dropped 1 base and J dropped 4 bases, with 7 bases sitting between them. The germline V gene encodes CDR1 LGHNT and CDR2 FRNRAP. CDR3 protein: CASGLDYSTGELFF. The DNA for the CDR3 is TGTGCTAGTGGTTTGGACTATTCCACCGGGGAGCTGTTTTTT. Using reference TRBV12-5 and TRBJ2-2 for the parts outside the CDR3, the full variable domain is DARVTQTPRHKVTEMGQEVTMRCQPILGHNTVFWYRQTMMQGLELLAYFRNRAPLDDSGMPKDRFSAEMPDATLATLKIQPSEPRDSAVYFCASGLDYSTGELFFGEGSRLTVL.

The V gene is TRBV5-5, the J gene TRBJ2-2, with D possibly TRBD1 on 5 matching bases. The CDR3 is 15 amino acids. Germline CDR1 and CDR2: SGHKS and YYEKEE (reference sequence). Trimming removed 4 bases from V and 4 bases from J, with 14 bases in between. In nucleotides, the CDR3 is TGTGCCAGCAGCCCTACCGCTACAGGCACCGGGGAGCTGTTTTTT. This encodes CASSPTATGTGELFF.

This clonotype was counted ten times or more. The chain employs TRBV6-6 and TRBJ1-3; no reliable D call. The CDR3 contains 13 residues. Trimming shortened V by 6 bases and J by 3 bases, and 9 bases separated the two germline ends. The germline V gene encodes CDR1 MNHNY and CDR2 SVGAGI (reference sequence). CDR3 in amino acids: CASSGNDGNTIYF. The CDR3 region has the DNA TGTGCCAGCAGCGGGAATGATGGAAACACCATATATTTT.

This clonotype has ten or more counts. J is TRBJ2-7 and V is TRBV3-1, with D perhaps assigned TRBD1 or TRBD2 (6 bases each). CDR1 and CDR2 from the germline V gene are LGHDT and YNNKEL (reference sequence). The V end was cut by 5 bases, the J end by 6 bases, with 20 bases between. The CDR3 extends over 15 amino acids. The CDR3 loop is CASSYTTGLRGEQYF. The CDR3 DNA reads TGTGCCAGCAGCTACACTACGGGACTCAGGGGCGAGCAGTACTTC.

V usage is TRBV29-1 and J usage is TRBJ1-1; 7 positions match TRBD1. Germline V gene sequence: CDR1 SQVTM, CDR2 ANQGSEA. CDR3 length equals 10 residues. After removal of 7 bases from V and 6 bases from J, the junction contained 2 bases not matched to a gene. CDR3 sequence: CSAGQAEAFF. DNA for the CDR3: TGCAGCGCTGGACAGGCTGAAGCTTTCTTT.